The clone carrying this T cell receptor beta chain was observed a few times. Its antigen remains unknown. The data stem from a study of a mutant IDH1 vaccine in newly diagnosed glioma. Overall study: The earlier regimen, radiotherapy, temozolomide, or both, was most often both.

Data came from immunoSEQ multiplex PCR; TCRdb stores just in-frame clones and leaves some out. The repertoire holds 45,000 to 55,000 clones, with around four fifths as singletons. Time point defined: week 35, safety follow-up. What each vaccine dose contained was 300 ug of mutant IDH1 20-mer peptide, accompanied by topical imiquimod. Each patient was administered eight vaccinations, scheduled in weeks 1, 3, 5, 7, 11, 15, 19 and 23. Each tumor in the donors was a new WHO grade 3 or 4 astrocytoma, IDH1-mutant and ATRX-lost. The V end lost 3 bases, the J end lost 6 bases, and 8 bases lay between the germline ends. The length of the CDR3 is 12 residues. CDR1 is SEHNR, CDR2 FQNEAQ, per germline (reference sequence).

This specimen was PBMCs, taken from a glioma patient whose treatment included an IDH1 peptide vaccine. The receptor was isolated from a man aged 35 to 55 with glioma. The rearrangement uses TRBV7-9 and TRBJ1-1; TRBD1 is a possible D gene (5 bases). The CDR3 DNA reads as TGTGCCAGCAGCTTCGACAGTCCTGAAGCTTTCTTT. Residues: CASSFDSPEAFF.